This entry features one T cell receptor beta chain sequence. No antigen is known for it. The germline V and J ends were trimmed by 8 bases and 3 bases, with 11 bases remaining between them. Germline CDR1 is SGHRS and CDR2 is YFSETQ. This CDR3 spans 12 amino acids. These data are taken from a study of Ad26.COV2.S vaccination and SARS-CoV-2 variants. The table came from immunoSEQ multiplex PCR; TCRdb's copy has only in-frame clones and leaves some out. The sample gives about 400,000 clones, about 80% of which show up once; around 7% is in the top ten. Study-level results: A substantial breadth of spike-specific CD8+ and CD4+ T cell responses after vaccination has been reported. Recipients of either vaccine or placebo displayed similar breadth of non-spike TCRs.

Stated treatment: some 19 received Ad26.COV2.S at low or high dose, single or two shots; about 5 received placebo; per-sample allocation not given. Sampling was done on day 63 after the first vaccine or placebo injection. Boston hosted the donor, who was an adult aged 18-55 years. Sample: peripheral blood, taken in a trial of Ad26.COV2.S vaccine versus placebo. This clonotype originated in a person aged 18-65 years who received the Ad26.COV2.S COVID-19 vaccine or a placebo. This chain uses TRBV5-1 with TRBJ1-2; the D gene is possibly TRBD1 (6 bases). The CDR3 region has the DNA TGCGCCAGTAGGGGGGGCGACTATGGCTACACCTTC. Its protein is CASRGGDYGYTF. Complete variable domain (other parts from reference TRBV5-1 and TRBJ1-2): KAGVTQTPRYLIKTRGQQVTLSCSPISGHRSVSWYQQTPGQGLQFLFEYFSETQRNKGNFPGRFSGRQFSNSRSEMNVSTLELGDSALYLCASRGGDYGYTFGSGTRLTVV.